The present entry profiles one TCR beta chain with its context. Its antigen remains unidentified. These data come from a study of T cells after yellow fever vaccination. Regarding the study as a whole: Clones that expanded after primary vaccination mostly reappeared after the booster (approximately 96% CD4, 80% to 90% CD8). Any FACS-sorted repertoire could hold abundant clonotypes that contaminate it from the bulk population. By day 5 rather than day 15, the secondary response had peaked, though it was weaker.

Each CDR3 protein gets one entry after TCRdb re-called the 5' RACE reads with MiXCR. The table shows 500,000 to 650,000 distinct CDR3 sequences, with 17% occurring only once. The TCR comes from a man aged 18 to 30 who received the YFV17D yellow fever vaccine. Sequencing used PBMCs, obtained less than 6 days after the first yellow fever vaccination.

The DNA for the CDR3 is TGTGCCAGCAGCTCAGGACAGGGGGCGTTCTATGAGCAGTTCTTC. Its translation: CASSSGQGAFYEQFF. This chain connects TRBV7-3 to TRBJ2-1; 11 bases agree with TRBD1. V was clipped by 4 bases and J by 8 bases; unmatched bases: 7. Germline CDR1 SGHTA, CDR2 FQGTGA. The CDR3 runs to 15 residues.